This is a list of T cell receptor beta chains from one sample in a study of blood T cell repertoires in COVID-19. Using immunoSEQ multiplex PCR, the repertoire was profiled, and TCRdb retains in-frame clones only, with some absent. Among about 170,000 clones listed, approximately 86% were seen once. Sequenced: peripheral blood. The receptor source for this set is a woman over 75 with active or convalescent COVID-19. The CDR3 runs from the conserved cysteine through the conserved F or W. D genes are given only for firm matches. Some rows mark clone size as missing; the rest say once, few, many or name a class of expanded clone.

clone_size: NA
j_call: TRBJ1-6
d_call: NA
v_call: TRBV28
cdr3_aa: CASTRQDSFYNSPLHF
cdr3_nt: TGTGCCAGCACTAGGCAGGACAGCTTTTATAATTCACCCCTCCACTTT

clone_size: NA
j_call: TRBJ2-7
d_call: NA
v_call: TRBV5-8
cdr3_aa: CASSKGGFYEQYF
cdr3_nt: TGTGCCAGCAGCAAGGGGGGGTTCTACGAGCAGTACTTC

clone_size: NA
j_call: TRBJ2-2
d_call: TRBD1
v_call: TRBV5-4
cdr3_aa: CASSLGDRGITGELFF
cdr3_nt: TGTGCCAGCAGCTTGGGGGACAGGGGGATAACCGGGGAGCTGTTTTTT

clone_size: NA
j_call: TRBJ1-2
d_call: NA
v_call: TRBV15
cdr3_aa: CATSREVTQLNYGYTF
cdr3_nt: TGTGCCACCAGCAGAGAGGTGACTCAGTTGAACTATGGCTACACCTTC

clone_size: once
j_call: TRBJ1-2
d_call: TRBD1
v_call: TRBV28
cdr3_aa: CASSLPGTGAEWGYGYTF
cdr3_nt: TGTGCCAGCAGTCTCCCCGGGACAGGGGCCGAGTGGGGCTATGGCTACACCTTC

clone_size: few
j_call: TRBJ1-2
d_call: NA
v_call: TRBV7-3
cdr3_aa: CASGQGPNYGYTF
cdr3_nt: TGTGCCAGCGGCCAGGGGCCGAACTATGGCTACACCTTC

clone_size: NA
j_call: TRBJ1-5
d_call: TRBD1
v_call: TRBV7-9
cdr3_aa: CASSLGQGVNQPQHF
cdr3_nt: TGTGCCAGCAGCTTAGGGCAGGGGGTAAATCAGCCCCAGCATTTT

clone_size: once
j_call: TRBJ2-1
d_call: NA
v_call: TRBV18
cdr3_aa: CASSQEALNEQFF
cdr3_nt: TGTGCCAGCTCACAAGAAGCCCTCAATGAGCAGTTCTTC

clone_size: NA
j_call: TRBJ1-5
d_call: NA
v_call: TRBV27
cdr3_aa: CASSRQGSNQPQHF
cdr3_nt: TGTGCCAGCAGTCGGCAGGGAAGCAATCAGCCCCAGCATTTT

clone_size: NA
j_call: TRBJ1-3
d_call: NA
v_call: TRBV30
cdr3_aa: CACSSRSSGNTIYF
cdr3_nt: TGTGCCTGTTCCTCGCGAAGCTCTGGAAACACCATATATTTT

clone_size: once
j_call: TRBJ2-7
d_call: TRBD1
v_call: TRBV19
cdr3_aa: CASGTGGIYEQYF
cdr3_nt: TGTGCCAGTGGGACAGGGGGCATCTACGAGCAGTACTTC

clone_size: NA
j_call: TRBJ1-4
d_call: NA
v_call: TRBV2
cdr3_aa: CASRPTGLNEKLFF
cdr3_nt: TGTGCCAGCAGACCTACAGGGTTAAATGAAAAACTGTTTTTT

clone_size: NA
j_call: TRBJ1-1
d_call: NA
v_call: TRBV5-1
cdr3_aa: CASSLTTGTYNTEAFF
cdr3_nt: TGCGCCAGCAGCTTGACGACCGGGACATATAACACTGAAGCTTTCTTT

clone_size: NA
j_call: TRBJ2-2
d_call: TRBD2
v_call: TRBV7-9
cdr3_aa: CASSFGLAENTGELFF
cdr3_nt: TGTGCCAGCAGTTTTGGACTAGCAGAGAACACCGGGGAGCTGTTTTTT

clone_size: NA
j_call: TRBJ1-4
d_call: NA
v_call: TRBV3-1/TRBV3-2
cdr3_aa: CASSLDSATNEKLFF
cdr3_nt: TGTGCCAGCAGCCTGGACAGTGCAACTAATGAAAAACTGTTTTTT

clone_size: NA
j_call: TRBJ1-1
d_call: TRBD1
v_call: TRBV2
cdr3_aa: CATGTGGRDTEAFF
cdr3_nt: TGTGCCACCGGGACAGGGGGCAGGGACACTGAAGCTTTCTTT

clone_size: NA
j_call: TRBJ2-3
d_call: TRBD2
v_call: TRBV28
cdr3_aa: CASIRLRSGRAPDTQYF
cdr3_nt: TGTGCCAGCATCCGATTAAGAAGCGGGAGGGCCCCGGATACGCAGTATTTT

clone_size: NA
j_call: TRBJ1-2
d_call: NA
v_call: TRBV7-9
cdr3_aa: CASSPSGTLWGGYTF
cdr3_nt: TGTGCCAGCAGCCCGAGCGGGACACTATGGGGAGGCTACACCTTC

clone_size: few
j_call: TRBJ2-7
d_call: TRBD2
v_call: TRBV7-9
cdr3_aa: CASSLPSSGRSIEQYF
cdr3_nt: TGTGCCAGCAGCCTTCCCTCTAGCGGGAGGTCTATCGAGCAGTACTTC

clone_size: NA
j_call: TRBJ1-6
d_call: NA
v_call: TRBV6-5
cdr3_aa: CASSRRRSSDSPLHF
cdr3_nt: TGTGCCAGCAGTCGGCGGCGCTCTTCTGATTCACCCCTCCACTTT

clone_size: NA
j_call: TRBJ2-2
d_call: TRBD2
v_call: TRBV11-1
cdr3_aa: CASRTSGNTGELFF
cdr3_nt: TGTGCCAGCAGGACTAGCGGCAACACCGGGGAGCTGTTTTTT

clone_size: NA
j_call: TRBJ1-4
d_call: TRBD1
v_call: TRBV6-6
cdr3_aa: CASSRTGEEKLFF
cdr3_nt: TGTGCCAGCAGCCGGACAGGGGAGGAAAAACTGTTTTTT

clone_size: NA
j_call: TRBJ1-4
d_call: NA
v_call: TRBV25-1
cdr3_aa: CASSDNGGGASTNEKLFF
cdr3_nt: TGTGCCAGCAGTGACAACGGGGGGGGAGCCTCAACTAATGAAAAACTGTTTTTT

clone_size: NA
j_call: TRBJ2-7
d_call: TRBD2
v_call: TRBV5-4
cdr3_aa: CASSLGLAGRANYEQYF
cdr3_nt: TGTGCCAGCAGCTTGGGGCTAGCGGGCCGGGCGAACTACGAGCAGTACTTC

clone_size: NA
j_call: TRBJ2-3
d_call: TRBD2
v_call: TRBV9
cdr3_aa: CASSVDGRAGSTDTQYF
cdr3_nt: TGTGCCAGCAGCGTAGACGGGAGGGCCGGAAGCACAGATACGCAGTATTTT

clone_size: once
j_call: TRBJ2-4
d_call: TRBD1
v_call: TRBV15
cdr3_aa: CATSRDQGADIQYF
cdr3_nt: TGTGCCACCAGCAGAGATCAGGGGGCGGACATTCAGTACTTC

clone_size: once
j_call: TRBJ1-4
d_call: NA
v_call: TRBV25-1
cdr3_aa: CASSEPAGWGEKLFF
cdr3_nt: TGTGCCAGCAGTGAACCCGCAGGGTGGGGAGAAAAACTGTTTTTT

clone_size: NA
j_call: TRBJ1-1
d_call: TRBD1
v_call: TRBV7-9
cdr3_aa: CASSSGGFASEAFF
cdr3_nt: TGTGCCAGCAGCTCAGGGGGGTTTGCATCTGAAGCTTTCTTT

clone_size: NA
j_call: TRBJ2-1
d_call: TRBD2
v_call: TRBV19
cdr3_aa: CASRPTSGPLDEQFF
cdr3_nt: TGTGCCAGTAGACCGACTAGCGGGCCCCTCGATGAGCAGTTCTTC

clone_size: NA
j_call: TRBJ1-2
d_call: TRBD1
v_call: TRBV28
cdr3_aa: CASSRGQGYTF
cdr3_nt: TGTGCCAGCAGCAGGGGGCAAGGCTACACCTTC

clone_size: NA
j_call: TRBJ1-2
d_call: NA
v_call: TRBV3-1/TRBV3-2
cdr3_aa: CASSPGGNYGYTF
cdr3_nt: TGTGCCAGCAGCCCCGGGGGTAACTATGGCTACACCTTC

clone_size: once
j_call: TRBJ1-4
d_call: TRBD1
v_call: TRBV5-1
cdr3_aa: CASSSTGAGEKLFF
cdr3_nt: TGCGCCAGCAGCTCGACAGGGGCTGGTGAAAAACTGTTTTTT

clone_size: NA
j_call: TRBJ1-5
d_call: NA
v_call: TRBV10-3
cdr3_aa: CAIMRGEGQPQHF
cdr3_nt: TGTGCCATCATGAGGGGGGAGGGGCAGCCCCAGCATTTT

clone_size: few
j_call: TRBJ1-4
d_call: NA
v_call: TRBV7-2
cdr3_aa: CASSQNRGANEKLFF
cdr3_nt: TGTGCCAGCAGCCAAAATCGAGGAGCTAATGAAAAACTGTTTTTT

clone_size: NA
j_call: TRBJ2-7
d_call: NA
v_call: TRBV18
cdr3_aa: CASSPHESSYEQYF
cdr3_nt: TGTGCCAGCTCACCACACGAGTCCTCCTACGAGCAGTACTTC

clone_size: NA
j_call: TRBJ2-5
d_call: NA
v_call: TRBV7-9
cdr3_aa: CASSLGHYQETQYF
cdr3_nt: TGTGCCAGCAGCCTAGGACATTATCAAGAGACCCAGTACTTC

clone_size: NA
j_call: TRBJ1-1
d_call: TRBD1
v_call: TRBV7-9
cdr3_aa: CASSLMGDSYTEAFF
cdr3_nt: TGTGCCAGCAGCTTAATGGGGGACAGTTACACTGAAGCTTTCTTT

clone_size: NA
j_call: TRBJ2-5
d_call: TRBD2
v_call: TRBV30
cdr3_aa: CAWSRTSGSAETQYF
cdr3_nt: TGTGCCTGGAGCCGGACTAGCGGGAGTGCCGAGACCCAGTACTTC

clone_size: NA
j_call: TRBJ2-1
d_call: NA
v_call: TRBV6-1
cdr3_aa: CASSDKFRQGIPEQFF
cdr3_nt: TGTGCCAGCAGTGACAAATTCAGGCAGGGCATCCCTGAGCAGTTCTTC

clone_size: NA
j_call: TRBJ1-2
d_call: TRBD1
v_call: TRBV4-1
cdr3_aa: CASSQDRGQNGYTF
cdr3_nt: TGCGCCAGCAGCCAAGATAGGGGACAGAATGGCTACACCTTC

clone_size: NA
j_call: TRBJ2-4
d_call: TRBD2
v_call: TRBV15
cdr3_aa: CATSRGLSGQTKNIQYF
cdr3_nt: TGTGCCACCAGCAGAGGCCTTAGCGGGCAAACCAAAAACATTCAGTACTTC

clone_size: NA
j_call: TRBJ1-3
d_call: TRBD1
v_call: TRBV19
cdr3_aa: CASAGQGSGNTIYF
cdr3_nt: TGTGCCAGTGCGGGACAGGGATCTGGAAACACCATATATTTT

clone_size: NA
j_call: TRBJ2-7
d_call: NA
v_call: TRBV29-1
cdr3_aa: CSVAAGSGEQYF
cdr3_nt: TGCAGCGTTGCTGCGGGATCTGGCGAGCAGTACTTC

clone_size: NA
j_call: TRBJ1-5
d_call: NA
v_call: TRBV21-1
cdr3_aa: CATTGTGVSQPQHF
cdr3_nt: TGTGCCACCACCGGGACAGGGGTCTCTCAGCCCCAGCATTTT

clone_size: NA
j_call: TRBJ1-2
d_call: TRBD1
v_call: TRBV19
cdr3_aa: CASSPLRDRGGYTF
cdr3_nt: TGTGCCAGTAGTCCCCTCCGGGACAGAGGCGGCTACACCTTC

clone_size: NA
j_call: TRBJ2-3
d_call: NA
v_call: TRBV24-1
cdr3_aa: CATSDNLRGTDTQYF
cdr3_nt: TGTGCCACCAGTGACAACCTCCGGGGCACAGATACGCAGTATTTT

clone_size: NA
j_call: TRBJ2-4
d_call: TRBD2
v_call: TRBV5-1
cdr3_aa: CASSLDGGSGGKNIQYF
cdr3_nt: TGCGCCAGCAGCCTTGATGGCGGGAGCGGTGGCAAAAACATTCAGTACTTC

clone_size: NA
j_call: TRBJ1-1
d_call: NA
v_call: TRBV20-1
cdr3_aa: CSASSNTEAFF
cdr3_nt: TGCAGTGCTAGCAGTAACACTGAAGCTTTCTTT

clone_size: once
j_call: TRBJ1-1
d_call: NA
v_call: TRBV15
cdr3_aa: CATSRSGMAFF
cdr3_nt: TGTGCCACCAGCAGGTCCGGGATGGCTTTCTTT

clone_size: NA
j_call: TRBJ2-1
d_call: NA
v_call: TRBV7-9
cdr3_aa: CASAVGSAYNEQFF
cdr3_nt: TGTGCCAGCGCGGTAGGTAGCGCCTACAATGAGCAGTTCTTC

clone_size: NA
j_call: TRBJ1-1
d_call: NA
v_call: TRBV20-1
cdr3_aa: CSASQGLNTEAFF
cdr3_nt: TGCAGTGCTAGTCAGGGGTTGAACACTGAAGCTTTCTTT

clone_size: NA
j_call: TRBJ1-1
d_call: NA
v_call: TRBV19
cdr3_aa: CASSISTGNTEAFF
cdr3_nt: TGTGCCAGTAGTATTAGTACAGGGAACACTGAAGCTTTCTTT

clone_size: NA
j_call: TRBJ2-7
d_call: NA
v_call: TRBV3-1/TRBV3-2
cdr3_aa: CASSLQVYEQYF
cdr3_nt: TGTGCCAGCAGCCTACAGGTATACGAGCAGTACTTC

clone_size: NA
j_call: TRBJ2-6
d_call: TRBD1
v_call: TRBV7-9
cdr3_aa: CASSLTGGTGANVLTF
cdr3_nt: TGTGCCAGCAGCTTAACAGGGGGCACTGGGGCCAACGTCCTGACTTTC